This TCR beta chain was documented in a study of T cell repertoires in cytomegalovirus infection. Findings and caveats of the study: Cumulative public TCR beta family frequency identified CMV carriers with the relevant HLA. There were HLA-C-restricted CMV-specific TCR beta clonotypes dominating the ex vivo response.

TCRdb re-called the reads with MiXCR, one entry per CDR3 protein. The repertoire includes fewer than 550,000 distinct CDR3 sequences, 16% of them detected once, and 20% to 30% sits in the top ten. The CDR3 runs 12 residues. Losses at the gene ends were 3 bases for V and 7 bases for J; bases not matched to a gene: 5. Germline V gene data show CDR1 as DFQATT and CDR2 as SNEGSKA (reference sequence). Concerning this clonotype: The antigen is not known.

The chain links TRBV20-1 to TRBJ1-1; TRBD1 matches at 7 bases. This receptor was taken from a human donor in good health (CMV status not recorded). Some clones in this sample may be carry-over from other donors' samples. The sample comprised CD8+ T cells from PBMCs. CDR3 region: CSASWTGDEAFF. CDR3 DNA sequence: TGCAGTGCTAGCTGGACAGGAGATGAAGCTTTCTTT.